This TCR beta chain was found in a study of blood T cell repertoires in COVID-19. On the study more broadly: Acute and convalescent COVID-19 samples came from the United States, Italy and Spain.

The age range of participants was about 18 to 100 years, with residence in about two dozen US areas. Assay: immunoSEQ multiplex PCR; the TCRdb copy retains only in-frame clones and omits some. The data show 150,000 to 200,000 clones, with 78% seen just once and 17% held by the top ten. Germline-derived CDR1 and CDR2 are MNHNS and SASEGT. The CDR3 runs to 16 residues. Trimming cost V 1 base and J 2 bases; bases outside gene matches: 5. The sample consisted of PBMCs or T cells enriched from blood (not recorded which). V gene TRBV6-1 combines with J gene TRBJ2-3; 8 bases line up with TRBD2. The TCR originated in a woman aged 50 to 60 who had recovered from COVID-19. The CDR3 DNA is TGTGCCAGCAGTGAAGACGGGACTAGTCACACAGATACGCAGTATTTT. It yields the protein CASSEDGTSHTDTQYF.